The clone carrying this TCR beta chain was picked up one time. Repertoires were generated with immunoSEQ multiplex PCR, while TCRdb's copy carries only in-frame clones and drops some. The repertoire holds about 100,000 clones, with about 90% as singletons. The data are from a study of blood T cell repertoires in COVID-19. On the study more broadly: T cells, B-cell-depleted T cells, or PBMCs provided the cDNA or gDNA that served as material.

The sample was peripheral blood. The TCR comes from a human donor in a cohort sampled during active COVID-19.

CDR3 in amino acids: CASSSGLAFQETQYF. DNA of the CDR3: TGTGCCAGCAGCTCAGGACTAGCGTTTCAAGAGACCCAGTACTTC. The chain is built from TRBV7-3 and TRBJ2-5; TRBD2 matches at 9 bases. The CDR3 totals 15 residues. Germline loops: CDR1 SGHTA, CDR2 FQGTGA. After removal of 4 bases from V and 2 bases from J, the junction contained 5 bases not matched to a gene.